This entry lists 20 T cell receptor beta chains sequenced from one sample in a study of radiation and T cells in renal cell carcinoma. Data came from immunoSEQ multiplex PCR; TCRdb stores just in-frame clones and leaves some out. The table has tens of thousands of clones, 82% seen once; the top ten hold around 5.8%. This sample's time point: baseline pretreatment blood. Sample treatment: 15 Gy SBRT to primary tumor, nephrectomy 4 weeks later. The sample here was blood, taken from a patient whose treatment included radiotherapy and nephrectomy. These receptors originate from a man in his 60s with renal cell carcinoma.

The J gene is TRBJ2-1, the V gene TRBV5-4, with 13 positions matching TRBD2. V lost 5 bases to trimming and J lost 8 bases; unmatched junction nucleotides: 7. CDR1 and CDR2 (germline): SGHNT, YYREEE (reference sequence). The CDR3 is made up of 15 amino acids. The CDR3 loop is CASRGGTSGIDEQFF. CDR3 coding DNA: TGTGCCAGCAGGGGTGGGACTAGCGGGATTGATGAGCAGTTCTTC. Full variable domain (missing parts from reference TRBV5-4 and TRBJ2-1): ETGVTQSPTHLIKTRGQQVTLRCSSQSGHNTVSWYQQALGQGPQFIFQYYREEENGRGNFPPRFSGLQFPNYSSELNVNALELDDSALYLCASRGGTSGIDEQFFGPGTRLTVL.

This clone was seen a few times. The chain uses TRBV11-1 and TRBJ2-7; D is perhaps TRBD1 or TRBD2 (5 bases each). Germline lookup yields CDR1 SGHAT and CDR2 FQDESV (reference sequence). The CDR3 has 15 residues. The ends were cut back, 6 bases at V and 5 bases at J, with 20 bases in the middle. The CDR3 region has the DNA TGTGCCAGCAGTTTTTCCGGGACCCTCCCTCACGAGCAGTACTTC. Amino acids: CASSFSGTLPHEQYF.

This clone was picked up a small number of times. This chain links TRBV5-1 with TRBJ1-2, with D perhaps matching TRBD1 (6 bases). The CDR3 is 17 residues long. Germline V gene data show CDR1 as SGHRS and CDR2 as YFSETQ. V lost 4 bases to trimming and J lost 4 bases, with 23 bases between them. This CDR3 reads CASSTSLGGAFLYGYTF. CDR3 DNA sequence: TGCGCCAGCAGCACCTCTTTGGGGGGGGCGTTTCTCTATGGCTACACCTTC.

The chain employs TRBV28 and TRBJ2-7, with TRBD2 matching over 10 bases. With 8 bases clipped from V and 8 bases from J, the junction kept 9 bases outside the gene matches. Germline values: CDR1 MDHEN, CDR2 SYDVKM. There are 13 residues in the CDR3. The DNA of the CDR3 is TGTGCCAGCCTTTGGAGCGGGAGGGACCAGCAGTACTTC. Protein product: CASLWSGRDQQYF.

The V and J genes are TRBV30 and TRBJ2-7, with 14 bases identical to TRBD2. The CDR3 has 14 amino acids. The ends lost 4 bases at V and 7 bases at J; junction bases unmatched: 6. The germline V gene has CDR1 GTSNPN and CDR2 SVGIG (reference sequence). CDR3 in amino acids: CAWTKGLAGVEQYF. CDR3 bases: TGTGCCTGGACCAAGGGACTAGCGGGAGTGGAGCAGTACTTC. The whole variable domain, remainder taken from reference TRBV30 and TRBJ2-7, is SQTIHQWPATLVQPVGSPLSLECTVEGTSNPNLYWYRQAAGRGLQLLFYSVGIGQISSEVPQNLSASRPQDRQFILSSKKLLLSDSGFYLCAWTKGLAGVEQYFGPGTRLTVT.

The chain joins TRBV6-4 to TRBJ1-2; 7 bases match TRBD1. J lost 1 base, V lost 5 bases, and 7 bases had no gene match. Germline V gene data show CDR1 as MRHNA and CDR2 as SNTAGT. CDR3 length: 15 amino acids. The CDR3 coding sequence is TGTGCCAGCAGTATCACAGGGGAAATTAACTATGGCTACACCTTC. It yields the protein CASSITGEINYGYTF.

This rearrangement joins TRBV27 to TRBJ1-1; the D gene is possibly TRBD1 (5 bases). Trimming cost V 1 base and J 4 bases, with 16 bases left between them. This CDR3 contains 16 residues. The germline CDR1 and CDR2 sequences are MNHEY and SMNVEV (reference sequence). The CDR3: CASSLFDTPGGTEAFF. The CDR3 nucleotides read TGTGCCAGCAGTTTATTTGATACCCCCGGGGGCACTGAAGCTTTCTTT.

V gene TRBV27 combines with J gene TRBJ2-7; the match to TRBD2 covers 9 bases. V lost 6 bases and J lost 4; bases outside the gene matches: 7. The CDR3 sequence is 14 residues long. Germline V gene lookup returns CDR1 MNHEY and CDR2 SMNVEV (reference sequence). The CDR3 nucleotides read TGTGCCAGCAGCCCTGTCGCGGGAGGGTACGAGCAGTACTTC. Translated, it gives CASSPVAGGYEQYF.

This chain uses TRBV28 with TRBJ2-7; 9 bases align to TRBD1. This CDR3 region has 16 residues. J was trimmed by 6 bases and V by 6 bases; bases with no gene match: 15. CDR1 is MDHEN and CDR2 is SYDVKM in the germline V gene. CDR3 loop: CASRGQGGGYTSEQYF. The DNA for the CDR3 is TGTGCCAGCAGGGGACAGGGAGGAGGGTATACGAGCGAGCAGTACTTC.

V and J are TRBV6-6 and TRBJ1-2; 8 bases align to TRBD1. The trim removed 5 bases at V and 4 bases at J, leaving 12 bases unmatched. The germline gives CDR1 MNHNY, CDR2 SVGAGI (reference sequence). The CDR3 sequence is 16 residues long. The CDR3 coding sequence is TGTGCCAGCAGTCTTGACCAGGGGGCGCCCACCTATGGCTACACCTTC. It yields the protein CASSLDQGAPTYGYTF.

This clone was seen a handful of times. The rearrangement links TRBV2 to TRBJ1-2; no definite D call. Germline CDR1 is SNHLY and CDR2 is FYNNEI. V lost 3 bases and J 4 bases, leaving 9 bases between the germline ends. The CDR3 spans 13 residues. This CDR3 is CASSEGLSYGYTF. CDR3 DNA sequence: TGTGCCAGCAGTGAGGGTCTATCCTATGGCTACACCTTC.

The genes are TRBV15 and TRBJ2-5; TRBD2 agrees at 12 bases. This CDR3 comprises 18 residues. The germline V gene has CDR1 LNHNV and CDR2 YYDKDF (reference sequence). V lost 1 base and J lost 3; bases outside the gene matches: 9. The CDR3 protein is CATSRGTSGAPSEETQYF. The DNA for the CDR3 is TGTGCCACCAGCAGAGGGACTAGCGGGGCCCCGTCCGAAGAGACCCAGTACTTC. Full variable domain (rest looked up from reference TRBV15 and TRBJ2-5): DAMVIQNPRYQVTQFGKPVTLSCSQTLNHNVMYWYQQKSSQAPKLLFHYYDKDFNNEADTPDNFQSRRPNTSFCFLDIRSPGLGDTAMYLCATSRGTSGAPSEETQYFGPGTRLLVL.

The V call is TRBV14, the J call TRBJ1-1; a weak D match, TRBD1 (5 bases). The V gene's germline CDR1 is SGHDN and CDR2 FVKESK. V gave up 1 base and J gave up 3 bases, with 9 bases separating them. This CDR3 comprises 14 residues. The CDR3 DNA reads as TGTGCCAGCAGCCAAGGCTGGGGGTACACTGAAGCTTTCTTT. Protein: CASSQGWGYTEAFF.

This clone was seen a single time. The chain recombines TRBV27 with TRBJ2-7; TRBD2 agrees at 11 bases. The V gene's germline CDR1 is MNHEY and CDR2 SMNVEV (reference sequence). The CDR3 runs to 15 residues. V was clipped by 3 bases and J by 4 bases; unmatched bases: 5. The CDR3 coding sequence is TGTGCCAGCAGTTTGACGACTAGCGGGAATTACGAGCAGTACTTC. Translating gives CASSLTTSGNYEQYF.

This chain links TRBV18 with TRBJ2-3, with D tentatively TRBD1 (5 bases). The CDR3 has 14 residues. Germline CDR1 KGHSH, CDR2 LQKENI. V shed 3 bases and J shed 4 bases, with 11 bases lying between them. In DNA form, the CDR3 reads TGTGCCAGCTCACCGGGGCTAAGTTCAGATACGCAGTATTTT. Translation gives CASSPGLSSDTQYF.

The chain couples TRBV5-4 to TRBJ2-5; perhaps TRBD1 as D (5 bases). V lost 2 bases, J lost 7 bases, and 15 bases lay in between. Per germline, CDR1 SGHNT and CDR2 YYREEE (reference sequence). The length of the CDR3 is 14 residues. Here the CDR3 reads CASSFGHLLGTQYF. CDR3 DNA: TGTGCCAGCAGCTTCGGACACCTTTTGGGGACCCAGTACTTC.

In DNA form, the CDR3 reads TGTGCCAGTAGTATAGGGCCTAGCCCACACAATGAGCAGTTCTTC. Amino acid sequence: CASSIGPSPHNEQFF. The J gene is TRBJ2-1, the V gene TRBV19, with TRBD2 as a possible D gene (5 bases). V was trimmed by 1 base and J by 5 bases, leaving 12 bases between them. The length of the CDR3 is 15 residues. CDR1 LNHDA and CDR2 SQIVND come from the germline V gene (reference sequence).

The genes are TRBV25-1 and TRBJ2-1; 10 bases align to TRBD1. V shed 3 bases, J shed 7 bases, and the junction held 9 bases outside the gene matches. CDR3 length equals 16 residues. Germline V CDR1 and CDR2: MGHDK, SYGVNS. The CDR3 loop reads CASSDPGTGAGNEQFF. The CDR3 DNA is TGTGCCAGCAGTGATCCCGGGACAGGGGCGGGGAATGAGCAGTTCTTC.

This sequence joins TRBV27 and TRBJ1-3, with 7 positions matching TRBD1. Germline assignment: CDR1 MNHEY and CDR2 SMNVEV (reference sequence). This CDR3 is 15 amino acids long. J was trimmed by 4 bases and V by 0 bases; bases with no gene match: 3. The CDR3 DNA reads TGTGCCAGCAGTTTATCCAGGGGGTTAGGAAACACCATATATTTT. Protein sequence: CASSLSRGLGNTIYF.

The CDR3 nucleotides are TGTGCCAGCCGCGGAATCCAGGGCAACACTGAAGCTTTCTTT. It codes for CASRGIQGNTEAFF. This rearrangement joins TRBV2 to TRBJ1-1, with D perhaps TRBD1 (5 bases). This CDR3 is built from 14 residues. Germline CDR1 is SNHLY and CDR2 is FYNNEI. Trimming cost V 8 bases and J 2 bases, with 15 bases left between them.